One sample yielded the 8 T cell receptor beta chains listed below, sequenced in a study of T cell clonotyping in hematopoietic cell transplantation. Indicated time point: recipient sample about 28 days before transplant, after cytoreduction. The protocol was immunoSEQ multiplex PCR, while the TCRdb copy is restricted to in-frame clones and leaves out a portion. The sample lists 8,900 or so clones; roughly 87% were seen once. Sample: peripheral blood mononuclear cells, taken before stem cell transplant. The receptor source for this set is a woman in her sixties or seventies with acute myeloid leukemia. Some clones in this sample may be carry-over from other donors' samples.

This clone was recorded only once. The chain has TRBV9 and TRBJ2-6; D gene uncertain. The CDR3 runs 13 residues. Germline assignment: CDR1 SGDLS and CDR2 YYNGEE. The germline V and J ends were trimmed by 7 bases and 2 bases, with 7 bases remaining between them. Written as DNA, the CDR3 is TGTGCCAGCCTACGCCCTGGGGCCAACGTCCTGACTTTC. Translation: CASLRPGANVLTF.

The V and J genes are TRBV2 and TRBJ2-4; TRBD2 matches at 7 bases. This CDR3 has 13 residues. With V trimmed by 5 bases and J by 6 bases, 4 bases remained unmatched. The germline V gene has CDR1 SNHLY and CDR2 FYNNEI. This CDR3 reads CASSNWGGNIQYF. The CDR3 DNA follows: TGTGCCAGCAGTAACTGGGGGGGAAACATTCAGTACTTC.

The chain combines TRBV9 with TRBJ2-1; 8 bases match TRBD1. V lost 0 bases and J lost 7; bases outside the gene matches: 9. The CDR3 loop spans 16 amino acids. Germline-derived CDR1 and CDR2 are SGDLS and YYNGEE. Written as DNA, the CDR3 is TGTGCCAGCAGCGTAGGGGGGGCTCAGGGGGCGAATGAGCAGTTCTTC. This encodes CASSVGGAQGANEQFF.

In its sample, this clone ranks as medium-sized. The rearrangement joins TRBV11-2 to TRBJ1-3; D is perhaps TRBD1 (6 bases). This CDR3 region has 15 residues. V lost 5 bases and J 2 bases, leaving 13 bases between the germline ends. Germline CDR1 and CDR2: SGHAT and FQNNGV. The DNA for the CDR3 is TGTGCCAGCAGCATATCCAGGACAGCTGGAAACACCATATATTTT. The encoded protein is CASSISRTAGNTIYF.

CDR3 in amino acids: CASRDSLKTDTQYF. The CDR3 nucleotides are TGCGCCAGCAGAGACAGTTTAAAGACAGATACGCAGTATTTT. The rearrangement uses TRBV23-1 and TRBJ2-3; TRBD1 is a possible D gene (5 bases). TRBV23-1 is reported as an ORF; its role is uncertain. The length of the CDR3 is 14 residues. V was clipped by 6 bases and J by 3 bases, with 13 bases between them.

The V gene is TRBV30, the J gene TRBJ1-5; D is undetermined. This CDR3 has 14 residues. V was trimmed by 1 base and J by 0 bases, leaving 7 bases between them. In germline, CDR1 is GTSNPN, CDR2 SVGIG (reference sequence). For the CDR3, the DNA is TGTGCCTGGAGTGGACCCGATAGCAATCAGCCCCAGCATTTT. Protein sequence: CAWSGPDSNQPQHF. The whole variable domain, remainder taken from reference TRBV30 and TRBJ1-5, is SQTIHQWPATLVQPVGSPLSLECTVEGTSNPNLYWYRQAAGRGLQLLFYSVGIGQISSEVPQNLSASRPQDRQFILSSKKLLLSDSGFYLCAWSGPDSNQPQHFGDGTRLSIL.

The CDR3 DNA sequence: TGTGCCACCAGCAGCGGGTCTAATCAGCCCCAGCATTTT. Translating it yields CATSSGSNQPQHF. The chain recombines TRBV15 with TRBJ1-5, with D unresolved. Trimming cost V 3 bases and J 4 bases, with 7 bases left between them. Looked up from germline, CDR1 is LNHNV and CDR2 is YYDKDF (reference sequence). The CDR3 covers 13 residues.

This clone is a singleton in its sample. The chain combines TRBV7-8 with TRBJ2-1, with D possibly TRBD1 on 6 matching bases. V was shortened by 5 bases and J by 9 bases, with 20 bases between the two germline ends. CDR3 length: 15 amino acids. In germline, CDR1 is SGHVS, CDR2 FQNEAQ. The DNA for the CDR3 is TGTGCCAGCAGCCCCTCCGTGACAGGTGGGATTGAGCAGTTCTTC. Its translation is CASSPSVTGGIEQFF.